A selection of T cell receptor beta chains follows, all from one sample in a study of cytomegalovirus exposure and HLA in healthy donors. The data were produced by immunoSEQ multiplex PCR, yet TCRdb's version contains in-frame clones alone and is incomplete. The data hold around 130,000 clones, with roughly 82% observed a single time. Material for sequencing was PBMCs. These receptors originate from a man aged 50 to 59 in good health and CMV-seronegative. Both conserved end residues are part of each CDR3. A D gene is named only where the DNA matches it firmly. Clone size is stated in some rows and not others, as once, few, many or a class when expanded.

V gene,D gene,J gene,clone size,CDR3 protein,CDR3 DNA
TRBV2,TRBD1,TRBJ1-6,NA,CASSAQGAGNSPLHF,TGTGCCAGCAGTGCCCAGGGGGCCGGTAATTCACCCCTCCACTTT
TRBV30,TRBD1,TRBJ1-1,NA,CAWSRVPGQGFNTEAFF,TGTGCCTGGAGCCGAGTCCCGGGACAGGGTTTTAACACTGAAGCTTTCTTT
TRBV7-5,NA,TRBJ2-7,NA,CARILPLVHEQYF,TGTGCCAGAATCCTCCCGTTAGTGCACGAGCAGTACTTC
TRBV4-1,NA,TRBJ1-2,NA,CASSQNPAESRNYGYTF,TGCGCCAGCAGCCAAAATCCGGCGGAATCCCGTAACTATGGCTACACCTTC
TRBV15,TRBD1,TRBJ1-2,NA,CATSSRTGTTNYGYTF,TGTGCCACCAGCAGCCGGACAGGGACTACTAACTATGGCTACACCTTC
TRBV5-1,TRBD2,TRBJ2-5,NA,CASSSSPSGGAQETQYF,TGCGCCAGCAGCTCAAGTCCTAGCGGGGGGGCCCAAGAGACCCAGTACTTC
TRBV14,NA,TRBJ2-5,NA,CASSHQLGGGETQYF,TGTGCCAGCAGCCATCAATTAGGCGGTGGCGAGACCCAGTACTTC
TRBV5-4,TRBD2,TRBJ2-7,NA,CASSPGGTSGYEQYF,TGTGCCAGCAGTCCCGGTGGGACTAGCGGGTACGAGCAGTACTTC
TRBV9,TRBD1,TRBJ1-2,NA,CASSVGQGDGYTF,TGTGCCAGCAGCGTAGGACAGGGGGATGGCTACACCTTC
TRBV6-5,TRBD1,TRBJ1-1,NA,CASSRDRLSTEAFF,TGTGCCAGCAGCCGGGACAGGCTTAGCACTGAAGCTTTCTTT
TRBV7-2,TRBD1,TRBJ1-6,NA,CASSRTTGLGNSPLHF,TGTGCCAGCAGCCGCACGACAGGGCTCGGCAATTCACCCCTCCACTTT
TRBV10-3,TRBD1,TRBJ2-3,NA,CAIKPTGQGTDTQYF,TGTGCCATCAAACCGACAGGGCAGGGCACAGATACGCAGTATTTT
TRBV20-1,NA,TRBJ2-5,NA,CSVGHKETQYF,TGCAGTGTGGGACATAAAGAGACCCAGTACTTC
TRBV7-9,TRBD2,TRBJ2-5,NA,CASILASLYKEETQYF,TGTGCCAGCATACTAGCGAGTCTTTATAAGGAGGAGACCCAGTACTTC
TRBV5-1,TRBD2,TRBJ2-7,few,CASSVGAGDEQYF,TGCGCCAGCAGCGTAGGGGCGGGGGACGAGCAGTACTTC
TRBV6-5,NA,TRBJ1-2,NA,CASSPGQNYGYTF,TGTGCCAGCAGTCCTGGACAGAACTATGGCTACACCTTC
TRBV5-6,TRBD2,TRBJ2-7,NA,CAYGWRRGSEQYF,TGTGCCTACGGATGGAGGCGGGGGAGCGAGCAGTACTTC
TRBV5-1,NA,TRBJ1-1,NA,CASSFPSGDTEAFF,TGCGCCAGCAGCTTCCCCTCAGGGGACACTGAAGCTTTCTTT
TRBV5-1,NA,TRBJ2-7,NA,CASSQKQGRDYEQYF,TGCGCCAGCAGCCAGAAACAGGGAAGAGACTACGAGCAGTACTTC
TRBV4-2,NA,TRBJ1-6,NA,CASSQAPTGSGPPLHF,TGTGCCAGCAGCCAGGCCCCGACGGGATCGGGTCCACCCCTCCACTTT
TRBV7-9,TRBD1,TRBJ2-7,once,CASSPGQGPDEQYF,TGTGCCAGCAGCCCGGGACAGGGGCCGGACGAGCAGTACTTC
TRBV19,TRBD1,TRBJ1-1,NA,CASSHRPGTGGPEAFF,TGTGCCAGTAGCCACCGACCCGGGACAGGGGGGCCTGAAGCTTTCTTT
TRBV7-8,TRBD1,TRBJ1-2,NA,CASSLGQGAGGYTF,TGTGCCAGCAGCTTAGGGCAGGGGGCCGGTGGCTACACCTTC
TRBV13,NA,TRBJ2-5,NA,CASSSQEGLQETQYF,TGTGCCAGCAGCTCACAGGAGGGACTTCAAGAGACCCAGTACTTC
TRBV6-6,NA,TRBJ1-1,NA,CASSNPRGGRNTEAFF,TGTGCCAGCAGTAATCCGAGGGGGGGGAGGAACACTGAAGCTTTCTTT
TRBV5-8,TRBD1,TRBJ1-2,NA,CASSFTGTGVPNYGYTF,TGTGCCAGCAGCTTTACCGGGACAGGGGTTCCGAACTATGGCTACACCTTC
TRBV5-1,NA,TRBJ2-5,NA,CASSLRDSQETQYF,TGCGCCAGCAGCTTGCGGGATAGCCAAGAGACCCAGTACTTC
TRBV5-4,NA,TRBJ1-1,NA,CASSGLNTEAFF,TGTGCCAGCTCAGGGCTGAACACTGAAGCTTTCTTT
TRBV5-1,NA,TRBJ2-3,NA,CASSRRSGGGTDTQYF,TGCGCCAGCAGCCGGAGGTCCGGAGGGGGCACAGATACGCAGTATTTT
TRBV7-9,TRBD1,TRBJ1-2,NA,CASSLGQGTLDGYTF,TGTGCCAGCAGCTTGGGACAGGGGACTTTAGACGGCTACACCTTC
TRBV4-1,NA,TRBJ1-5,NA,CASSQDRVGARPNQPQHF,TGCGCCAGCAGCCAAGATCGGGTGGGGGCCAGGCCCAATCAGCCCCAGCATTTT
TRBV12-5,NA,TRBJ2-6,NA,CASGFDSSGANVLTF,TGTGCTAGTGGTTTTGACAGCTCTGGGGCCAACGTCCTGACTTTC
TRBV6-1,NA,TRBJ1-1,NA,CASKLKSTEAFF,TGTGCCAGCAAACTCAAGAGTACTGAAGCTTTCTTT
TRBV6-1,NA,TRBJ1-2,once,CASSEVGQTYGYTF,TGTGCCAGCAGTGAGGTGGGGCAGACCTATGGCTACACCTTC
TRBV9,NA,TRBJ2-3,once,CASSPRGFPDTQYF,TGTGCCAGCAGCCCCCGGGGGTTTCCAGATACGCAGTATTTT
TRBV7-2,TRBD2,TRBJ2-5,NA,CASSFRTSGAETQYF,TGTGCCAGCAGCTTCCGGACTAGCGGGGCTGAGACCCAGTACTTC
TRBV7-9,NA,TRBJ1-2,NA,CASSSTLSWTELPGYTF,TGTGCCAGCAGCTCAACCCTTTCCTGGACAGAGCTTCCTGGCTACACCTTC
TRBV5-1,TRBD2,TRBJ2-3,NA,CASSPVVLAGGTDTQYF,TGCGCCAGCAGCCCAGTCGTTCTGGCGGGAGGGACAGATACGCAGTATTTT
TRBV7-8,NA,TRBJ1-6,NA,CASSPKIAGQDSPLHF,TGTGCCAGCAGTCCAAAAATCGCAGGGCAGGATTCACCCCTCCACTTT
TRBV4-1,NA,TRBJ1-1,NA,CASSRQTKGGADTEAFF,TGCGCCAGCAGCCGACAAACGAAGGGAGGGGCGGACACTGAAGCTTTCTTT
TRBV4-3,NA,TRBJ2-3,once,CASSPGGNTDTQYF,TGCGCCAGCAGCCCCGGCGGAAACACAGATACGCAGTATTTT
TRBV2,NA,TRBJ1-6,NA,CASTERQLGYNSPLHF,TGTGCCAGCACCGAGCGGCAGCTAGGTTATAATTCACCCCTCCACTTT
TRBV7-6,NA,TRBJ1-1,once,CASRLSGGQRTTEAFF,TGTGCCAGCAGACTAAGCGGGGGGCAGAGGACCACTGAAGCTTTCTTT
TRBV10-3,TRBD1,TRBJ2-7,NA,CAIRDTGGQEQYF,TGTGCCATCAGAGATACAGGGGGCCAAGAGCAGTACTTC
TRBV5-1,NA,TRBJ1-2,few,CASSLLGGDYGYTF,TGCGCCAGCAGCTTGCTAGGGGGGGACTACGGCTACACCTTC